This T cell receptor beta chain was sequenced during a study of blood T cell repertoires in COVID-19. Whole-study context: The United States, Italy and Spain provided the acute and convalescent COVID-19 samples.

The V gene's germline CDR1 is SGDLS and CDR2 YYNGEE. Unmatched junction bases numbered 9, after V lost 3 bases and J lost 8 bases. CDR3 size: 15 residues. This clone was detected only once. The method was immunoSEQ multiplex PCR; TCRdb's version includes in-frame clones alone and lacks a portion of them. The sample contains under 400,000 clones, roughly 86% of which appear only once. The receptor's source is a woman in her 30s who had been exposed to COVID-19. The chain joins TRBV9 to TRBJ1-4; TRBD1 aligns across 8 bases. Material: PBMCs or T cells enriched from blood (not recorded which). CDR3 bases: TGTGCCAGCAGCGCCGGACAGGGCCGAGAGGAAAAACTGTTTTTT. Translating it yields CASSAGQGREEKLFF.